This section outlines one T cell receptor (beta chain) sequence together with its context. The antigen is unknown. This specimen belongs to a study of OX40 agonist ivuxolimab in advanced cancers. Notes on the study in general: Some patients without response likewise showed low normalized clonal expansion. Antigen specificity was not determined for the expanded peripheral T cells. Clonal expansion was seen in CD4+ and CD8+ blood T cells by week 6 at 0.1 to 3.0 mg/kg. Compared with others, partial responders at 0.1-3.0 mg/kg displayed clonal expansion among the lowest.

The germline gives CDR1 LGHNA, CDR2 YSLEER. The V and J ends lost 5 bases and 2 bases, in that order; junction bases with no gene match: 6. The CDR3 extends over 16 amino acids. The assay was immunoSEQ multiplex PCR, and TCRdb's table has in-frame clones only and misses some. The sample carries about 58,000 clones, over 75% recorded once. The chain recombines TRBV4-3 with TRBJ2-6, with 7 positions matching TRBD1. Sequenced material: CD4+ or CD8+ T cells sorted from blood, taken in a trial of the OX40 agonist ivuxolimab. The source of this sequence is an adult with an advanced solid tumor such as melanoma, head and neck, liver or kidney cancer. The CDR3, as DNA: TGCGCCAGCAGCGAACGAGGGGGCGCTGGGGCCAACGTCCTGACTTTC. Translated, it gives CASSERGGAGANVLTF.